This note documents a single TCR beta chain sequence. Per germline, CDR1 SGHTA and CDR2 FQGNSA. This CDR3 region has 12 residues. V was clipped by 1 base and J by 8 bases, with 6 bases between them. This record comes from a study of T cells in Graves' hyperthyroidism and ophthalmopathy. Amplification of TCR beta CDR3 regions was performed using RNA transcripts as template. HTBI primers drove first-round RT-PCR of the TCR CDR3. MiXCR, applied by TCRdb to the multiplex PCR reads, yields one record per CDR3 protein. The sample carries about 360,000 distinct CDR3 sequences, about 13% recorded once. The TCR comes from a woman aged 18-29 years with Graves' hyperthyroidism. The sequenced sample consisted of blood. The V and J genes are TRBV7-2 and TRBJ2-1; D remains ambiguous. The CDR3 nucleotides are TGTGCCAGCAGCTTAGTAGGCCATGAGCAGTTCTTC. This translates into CASSLVGHEQFF.